This passage covers 20 T cell receptor beta chains from one sample sequenced in a study of shared clonotypes between healthy human individuals. TCRdb's table, derived via immunoSEQ multiplex PCR, lists solely in-frame clones and lacks some. The profile shows about 2.1 million clones, about 92% of them singletons. Naive CD8 cells, CD45RO-negative and positively selected for CCR7, excluded terminally differentiated effector memory CD45RA+ cells. The sample comprised naive CD8+ T cells from PBMCs. The receptors here all came from a man younger than 35 in good health. Some clones in this sample may be carry-over from other donors' samples.

The CDR3 nucleotides are TGTGCCAGCAGTTTATTCCGCTATCAGCCCCAGCATTTT. It is translated as CASSLFRYQPQHF. This chain joins TRBV28 and TRBJ1-5; D is unclear. Deletions cut 1 base from V and 5 bases from J, with 6 bases between. This CDR3 has 13 amino acids. Germline V gene lookup returns CDR1 MDHEN and CDR2 SYDVKM.

The rearrangement joins TRBV11-1 to TRBJ2-7, with 9 bases identical to TRBD1. Per the germline V gene, CDR1 is SGHAT and CDR2 is FQDESV (reference sequence). The CDR3 extends over 16 amino acids. J lost 6 bases, V lost 3 bases, and 12 bases had no gene match. Here the CDR3 reads CASSFTGQGIMSEQYF. CDR3 nucleotide sequence: TGTGCCAGCAGCTTCACGGGACAGGGAATTATGAGCGAGCAGTACTTC.

The chain uses TRBV4-1 and TRBJ2-1, with a tentative D call TRBD1 (7 bases). Between the trimmed V and J ends, which lost 0 bases and 9 bases, there was a span of 15 bases. Germline CDR1 reads MGHRA; CDR2 reads YSYEKL. The CDR3 contains 15 residues. The CDR3 bases are TGCGCCAGCAGCCAAGACGGAGGGGGCTCAGGTGAGCAGTTCTTC. Protein product: CASSQDGGGSGEQFF.

The chain has TRBV13 and TRBJ2-1; 14 nucleotides line up with TRBD2. V trimming: 4 bases; J trimming: 7 bases; junction bases outside the gene matches: 24. This CDR3 spans 22 amino acids. Germline V gives CDR1 PRHDT, CDR2 FYEKMQ (reference sequence). The CDR3 DNA follows: TGTGCCAGCAGCTCGGACACGTCGGGGACTAGCGGGAGCACCGGGGGATTGAATGAGCAGTTCTTC. Its translation is CASSSDTSGTSGSTGGLNEQFF.

The chain employs TRBV7-6 and TRBJ2-2, with TRBD2 matching 8 bases. Germline V gene lookup returns CDR1 SGHVS and CDR2 FNYEAQ. Trimming took 6 bases from V and 6 from J; bases not matched to a gene: 12. There are 16 residues in the CDR3. The DNA of the CDR3 is TGTGCCAGCAGTGTTGCGGGACTAGTTTACGCCGGGGAGCTGTTTTTT. Its translation: CASSVAGLVYAGELFF.

This chain links TRBV14 with TRBJ2-7; maybe TRBD2 (6 bases). The CDR3 loop spans 15 amino acids. The germline V gene encodes CDR1 SGHDN and CDR2 FVKESK. V lost 3 bases, J lost 4 bases, and 16 bases lay in between. The CDR3 loop reads CASSHLVAGRYEQYF. CDR3 nucleotides: TGTGCCAGCAGCCACCTAGTGGCAGGGAGGTACGAGCAGTACTTC.

Only one count was recorded for this clone. This sequence joins TRBV28 and TRBJ1-5; D is perhaps TRBD1 (6 bases). CDR1 MDHEN and CDR2 SYDVKM come from the germline V gene. V was cut by 4 bases and J by 3 bases, with 10 bases left in between. The CDR3 is made up of 14 amino acids. The CDR3 DNA is TGTGCCAGCAGTTGGACAGCTAACAATCAGCCCCAGCATTTT. Its translation: CASSWTANNQPQHF.

The rearrangement links TRBV4-1 to TRBJ2-7; 11 nucleotides match TRBD2. The V gene end was trimmed by 0 bases and the J gene end by 7 bases; junction bases not matched to a gene: 8. CDR1 is MGHRA, CDR2 YSYEKL, per germline. The CDR3 runs to 16 residues. CDR3 nucleotide sequence: TGCGCCAGCAGCCAAGATTTCCTAGCGGGAGGATGGGAGCAGTACTTC. This gives the protein CASSQDFLAGGWEQYF.

This clone has only one observation. This specimen includes other DNA sequences encoding the same CDR3. The V call is TRBV27, the J call TRBJ1-1; TRBD1 is a possible D gene (5 bases). Germline loops: CDR1 MNHEY, CDR2 SMNVEV (reference sequence). With 5 bases removed from V and 7 bases from J, the gap between germline ends came to 8 bases. The CDR3 length is 11 residues. CDR3 DNA: TGTGCCAGCAGTCAGGGAAATGAAGCTTTCTTT. This codes for CASSQGNEAFF.

The sample holds one count of this clone. V is TRBV4-1 and J is TRBJ2-7, with 10 bases that match TRBD2. The CDR3 has 15 amino acids. Germline V lookup: CDR1 MGHRA, CDR2 YSYEKL. The J segment lost 3 bases and the V segment lost 1 base, leaving 3 bases of the junction unmatched. The CDR3 sequence is CASSQGTSGFYEQYF. CDR3 DNA: TGCGCCAGCAGCCAAGGGACTAGCGGTTTCTACGAGCAGTACTTC.

This clone was picked up one time. The chain combines TRBV28 with TRBJ2-7, with a weak D call TRBD1 (6 bases). Trimming shortened V by 1 base and J by 5 bases, and 18 bases separated the two germline ends. In germline, CDR1 is MDHEN, CDR2 SYDVKM. This CDR3 spans 16 amino acids. CDR3 sequence: CASSLLLTGVGHEQYF. In DNA form, the CDR3 reads TGTGCCAGCAGTTTATTACTGACAGGAGTTGGCCACGAGCAGTACTTC.

The chain links TRBV15 to TRBJ2-5; the D gene is possibly TRBD2 (6 bases). V was clipped by 1 base and J by 5 bases, with 23 bases between them. The germline V gene has CDR1 LNHNV and CDR2 YYDKDF (reference sequence). The CDR3 spans 18 residues. Written as DNA, the CDR3 is TGTGCCACCAGCAGAGTTAGCGGAAATCCCATCGAGGGGGAGACCCAGTACTTC. This gives the protein CATSRVSGNPIEGETQYF.

This chain uses TRBV5-4 with TRBJ2-7; 7 bases fit TRBD2. The CDR3 contains 13 residues. The V gene's germline CDR1 is SGHNT and CDR2 YYREEE (reference sequence). V shed 4 bases and J 2 bases; nucleotides not matched to a gene: 3. CDR3 region: CASSTGLAYEQYF. CDR3 nucleotide sequence: TGTGCCAGCAGCACCGGACTAGCCTACGAGCAGTACTTC.

The genes are TRBV27 and TRBJ2-5; possibly TRBD2 for D (5 bases). Trimming removed 7 bases at V and 4 bases at J, with 16 bases between. The CDR3 has 14 amino acids. Per germline, CDR1 MNHEY and CDR2 SMNVEV (reference sequence). In DNA form, the CDR3 reads TGTGCCAGCAAGGTGAGAGGGAGCGCAGAGACCCAGTACTTC. Encoded protein: CASKVRGSAETQYF.

CDR3 sequence (DNA): TGTGCCAGCAGCTTCATAGCGGGGAGCTACACCGGGGAGCTGTTTTTT. Translating it yields CASSFIAGSYTGELFF. This chain uses TRBV5-4 with TRBJ2-2; 8 bases map to TRBD2. Germline CDR1 is SGHNT and CDR2 is YYREEE (reference sequence). The V and J ends lost 2 bases and 3 bases, in that order; junction bases with no gene match: 6. The CDR3 is 16 amino acids.

As for this clone: Other DNA sequences within the sample encode an identical CDR3. The V gene is TRBV6-1, the J gene TRBJ1-1; TRBD1 might be the D (6 bases). Germline-derived CDR1 and CDR2 are MNHNS and SASEGT. This CDR3 region has 14 residues. With 2 bases removed from V and 2 bases from J, the gap between germline ends came to 9 bases. CDR3 protein: CASSERGLNTEAFF. The DNA of the CDR3 is TGTGCCAGCAGTGAACGGGGGCTAAACACTGAAGCTTTCTTT.

The chain employs TRBV18 and TRBJ2-7, with D possibly matching TRBD2 (6 bases). V was pared by 2 bases and J by 1 base, with 12 bases between. The CDR3 consists of 15 residues. Germline CDR1 is KGHSH and CDR2 is LQKENI. CDR3 sequence: CASSPSGLGSYEQYF. CDR3 bases: TGTGCCAGCTCACCAAGCGGGTTGGGGTCCTACGAGCAGTACTTC.

This chain joins TRBV7-9 and TRBJ2-3, with D possibly matching TRBD2 (6 bases). CDR1 is SEHNR and CDR2 is FQNEAQ in the germline V gene (reference sequence). Trimming took 4 bases from V and 3 from J, leaving 20 bases between them. The CDR3 extends over 17 amino acids. The CDR3 sequence is CASSWDRRRDVTDTQYF. For the CDR3, the DNA is TGTGCCAGCAGCTGGGATAGGCGGCGGGATGTTACAGATACGCAGTATTTT.

As for this clone: Within the sample, other DNA sequences also encode this same CDR3. The V gene is TRBV19, the J gene TRBJ2-1; TRBD2 aligns across 9 bases. CDR1 LNHDA and CDR2 SQIVND come from the germline V gene (reference sequence). The CDR3 length is 15 residues. V shed 1 base and J 7 bases; nucleotides not matched to a gene: 5. CDR3 region: CASSIVAGVGNEQFF. The CDR3 region has the DNA TGTGCCAGTAGTATAGTAGCGGGAGTGGGGAATGAGCAGTTCTTC. The whole variable domain, filled in from reference TRBV19 and TRBJ2-1, reads DGGITQSPKYLFRKEGQNVTLSCEQNLNHDAMYWYRQDPGQGLRLIYYSQIVNDFQKGDIAEGYSVSREKKESFPLTVTSAQKNPTAFYLCASSIVAGVGNEQFFGPGTRLTVL.

J is TRBJ1-1 and V is TRBV27; D not certain. Trimming left V 5 bases short and J 5 bases short, with 12 bases between. From germline, CDR1 is MNHEY and CDR2 SMNVEV (reference sequence). The CDR3 covers 13 residues. In DNA form, the CDR3 reads TGTGCCAGCAGTCCGAAGTTGGGGACTGAAGCTTTCTTT. Its translation: CASSPKLGTEAFF.